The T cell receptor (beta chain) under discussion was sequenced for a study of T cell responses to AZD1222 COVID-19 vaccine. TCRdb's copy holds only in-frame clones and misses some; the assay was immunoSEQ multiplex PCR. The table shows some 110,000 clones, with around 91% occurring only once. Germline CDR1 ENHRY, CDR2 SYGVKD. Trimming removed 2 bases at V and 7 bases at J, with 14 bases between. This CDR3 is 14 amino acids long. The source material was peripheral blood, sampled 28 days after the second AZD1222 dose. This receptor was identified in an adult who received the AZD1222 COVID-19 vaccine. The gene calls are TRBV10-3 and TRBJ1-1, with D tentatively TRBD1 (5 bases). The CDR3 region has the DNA TGTGCCATCAGTGAGGCCACGGGGGGAGGTGAAGCTTTCTTT. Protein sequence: CAISEATGGGEAFF.